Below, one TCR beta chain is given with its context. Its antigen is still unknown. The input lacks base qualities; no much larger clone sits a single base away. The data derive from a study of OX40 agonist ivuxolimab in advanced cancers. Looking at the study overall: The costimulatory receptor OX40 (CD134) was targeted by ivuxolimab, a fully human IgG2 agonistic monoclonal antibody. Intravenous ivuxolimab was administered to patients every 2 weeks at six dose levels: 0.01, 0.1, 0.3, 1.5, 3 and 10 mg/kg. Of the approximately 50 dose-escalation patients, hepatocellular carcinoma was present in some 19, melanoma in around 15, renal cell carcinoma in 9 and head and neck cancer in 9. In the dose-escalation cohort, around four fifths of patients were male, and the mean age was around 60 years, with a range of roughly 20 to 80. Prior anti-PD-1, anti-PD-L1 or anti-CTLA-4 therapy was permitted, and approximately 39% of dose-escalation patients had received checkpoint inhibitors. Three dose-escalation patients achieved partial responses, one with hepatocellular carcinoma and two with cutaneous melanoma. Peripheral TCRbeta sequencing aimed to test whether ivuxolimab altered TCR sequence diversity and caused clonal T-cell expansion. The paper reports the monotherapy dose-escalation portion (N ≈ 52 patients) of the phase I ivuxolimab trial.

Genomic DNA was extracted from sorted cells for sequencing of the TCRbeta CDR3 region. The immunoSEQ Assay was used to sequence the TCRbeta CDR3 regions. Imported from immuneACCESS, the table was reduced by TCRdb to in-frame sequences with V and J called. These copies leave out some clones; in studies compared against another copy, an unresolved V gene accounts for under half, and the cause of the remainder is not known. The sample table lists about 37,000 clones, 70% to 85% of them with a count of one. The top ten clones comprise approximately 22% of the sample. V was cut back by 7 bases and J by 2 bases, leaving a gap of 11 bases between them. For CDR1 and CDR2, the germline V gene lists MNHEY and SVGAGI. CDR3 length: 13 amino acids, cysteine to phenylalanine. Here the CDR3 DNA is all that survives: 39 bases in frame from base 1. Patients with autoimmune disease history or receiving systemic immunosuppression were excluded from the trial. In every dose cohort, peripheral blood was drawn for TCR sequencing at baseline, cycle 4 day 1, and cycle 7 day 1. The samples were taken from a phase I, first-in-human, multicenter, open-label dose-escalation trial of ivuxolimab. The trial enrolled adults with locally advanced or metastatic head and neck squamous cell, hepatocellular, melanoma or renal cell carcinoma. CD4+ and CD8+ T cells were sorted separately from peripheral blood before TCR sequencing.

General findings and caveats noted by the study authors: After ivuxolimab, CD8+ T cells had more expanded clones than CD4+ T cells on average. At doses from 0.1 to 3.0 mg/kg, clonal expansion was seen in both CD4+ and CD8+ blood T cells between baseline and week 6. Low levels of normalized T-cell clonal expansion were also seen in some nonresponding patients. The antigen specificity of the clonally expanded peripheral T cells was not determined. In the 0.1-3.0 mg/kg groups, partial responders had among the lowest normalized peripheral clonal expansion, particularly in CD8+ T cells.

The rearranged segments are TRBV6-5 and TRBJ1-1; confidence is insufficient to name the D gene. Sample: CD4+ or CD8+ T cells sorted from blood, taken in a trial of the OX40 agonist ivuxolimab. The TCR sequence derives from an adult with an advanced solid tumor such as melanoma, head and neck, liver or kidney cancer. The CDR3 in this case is CASKGRGNTEAFF. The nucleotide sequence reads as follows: TGTGCCAGCAAGGGCCGGGGAAACACTGAAGCTTTCTTT.